Given below is one T cell receptor beta chain in context. This table comes from immunoSEQ multiplex PCR, and its TCRdb copy is limited to in-frame clones, with some not included. The table includes about 2,000 clones, approximately 70% detected once. Busulfan-fludarabine conditioning, marrow transplant, and cyclophosphamide on days +3 and +4 were administered. V was pared by 7 bases and J by 11 bases, with 11 bases of the junction left unmatched. This CDR3 has 13 amino acids. Germline V lookup: CDR1 SEHNR, CDR2 FQNEAQ (reference sequence). The sample belongs to a study of T cells after posttransplantation cyclophosphamide.

The sample consisted of CD8+ T cells sorted from PBMCs, taken 242 days after a stem cell transplant with posttransplant cyclophosphamide. The genes are TRBV7-9 and TRBJ1-1; 9 nucleotides line up with TRBD1. The receptor was derived from a young adult male patient who received an allogeneic stem cell transplant from a related donor, was CMV-positive, and had no GVHD. The T cells may partly be graft donor cells. CDR3 loop: CASTPRQGGKAFF. DNA for the CDR3: TGTGCCAGCACTCCACGACAGGGGGGAAAGGCTTTCTTT.